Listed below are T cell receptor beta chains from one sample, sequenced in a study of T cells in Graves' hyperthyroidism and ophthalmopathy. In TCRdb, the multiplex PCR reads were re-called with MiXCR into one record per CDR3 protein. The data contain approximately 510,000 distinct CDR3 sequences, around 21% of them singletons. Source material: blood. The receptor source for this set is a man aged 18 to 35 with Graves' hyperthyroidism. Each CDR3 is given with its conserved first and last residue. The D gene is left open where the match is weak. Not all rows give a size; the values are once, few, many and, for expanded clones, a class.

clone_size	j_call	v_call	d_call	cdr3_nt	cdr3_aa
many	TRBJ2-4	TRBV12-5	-	TGTGCTAGTGGTTTGGTAGGTCTCCGCAGGGGCAAAAACATCCAGTACTTC	CASGLVGLRRGKNIQYF
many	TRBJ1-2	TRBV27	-	TGTGCCAGCAGCCCTGACCCGGGACACGGCTATGGCTACACCTTC	CASSPDPGHGYGYTF
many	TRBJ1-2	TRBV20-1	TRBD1	TGCAGTGCGCCGGACAGGGGGAATATCTATGGCTACACCTTC	CSAPDRGNIYGYTF
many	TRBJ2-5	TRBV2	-	TGTGCCAGCAGTGAGGGAGAGCCGTACCAAGAGACCCAGTACTTC	CASSEGEPYQETQYF
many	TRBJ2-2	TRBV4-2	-	TGTGCCAGCAGCAAGGGGGGGCTTGGGGAGCTGTTTTTT	CASSKGGLGELFF
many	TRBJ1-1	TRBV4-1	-	TGCGCCAGCAGCCAGCAGGGTCTGATGAACACTGAAGCTTTCTTT	CASSQQGLMNTEAFF
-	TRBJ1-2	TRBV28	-	TGTGCCAGCAGTAGTACAACGGAAGGCTACACCTTC	CASSSTTEGYTF
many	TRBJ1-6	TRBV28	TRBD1	TGTGCCAGCAGTTTCTCAGGGGGCGAGCGTTATAATTCACCCCTCCACTTT	CASSFSGGERYNSPLHF
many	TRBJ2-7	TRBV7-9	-	TGTGCCAGCAGCCCGAACCTCGGCGGTGAGCAGTACTTC	CASSPNLGGEQYF
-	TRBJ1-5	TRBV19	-	TGTGCCAGTAGAGGCTTGGCCCCGAGCAATCAGCCCCAGCATTTT	CASRGLAPSNQPQHF
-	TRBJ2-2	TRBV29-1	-	TGCAGCGTTTTTGCCGGGGAGCTGTTTTTT	CSVFAGELFF
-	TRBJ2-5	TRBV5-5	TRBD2	TGTGCCAGCAGCTTGGATTTAGCGGGGGTTATTCAAGAGACCCAGTACTTC	CASSLDLAGVIQETQYF
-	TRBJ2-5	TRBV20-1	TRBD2	TGCAGTGCTCCCACGGGGGGGGGAGAGACCCAGTACTTC	CSAPTGGGETQYF
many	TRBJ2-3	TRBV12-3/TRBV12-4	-	TGTGCCAGCAGTCAAGGGGACGGCGATACGCAGTATTTT	CASSQGDGDTQYF
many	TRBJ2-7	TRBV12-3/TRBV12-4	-	TGTGCCAGCAGTCGAGGGGGGAGAGGCTACGAGCAGTACTTC	CASSRGGRGYEQYF
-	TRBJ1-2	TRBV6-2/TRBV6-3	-	TGTGCCAGCAGGGGCTTCGGCTATGGCTACACCTTC	CASRGFGYGYTF
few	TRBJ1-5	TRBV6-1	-	TGTGCCAGCGTGGACGGGTCAGGTCAGCCCCAGCATTTT	CASVDGSGQPQHF
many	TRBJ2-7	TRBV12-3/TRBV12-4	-	TGTGCCAGCAGTTTTGGGGCAGAGGACGAGCAGTACTTC	CASSFGAEDEQYF
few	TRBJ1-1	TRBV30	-	TGTGCCTGGAAGTCAGGGAGGACGAACACTGAAGCTTTCTTT	CAWKSGRTNTEAFF
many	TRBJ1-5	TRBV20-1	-	TGCAGTGCCACGGATTGGAGGGAATGGAGCAATCAGCCCCAGCATTTT	CSATDWREWSNQPQHF
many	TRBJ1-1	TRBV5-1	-	TGCGCCACCAAAGACCAGAACACTGAAGCTTTCTTT	CATKDQNTEAFF
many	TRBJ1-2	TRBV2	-	TGTGCCAGCAGTAGACTAGACAGGACGTATGGCTACACCTTC	CASSRLDRTYGYTF
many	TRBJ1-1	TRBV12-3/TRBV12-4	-	TGTGCCAGCAGTTTGGGGCGGAACACTGAAGCTTTCTTT	CASSLGRNTEAFF
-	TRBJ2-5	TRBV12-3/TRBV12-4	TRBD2	TGTGCCAGCAGATGGGGACTAGCGGGCGTTCAAGAGACCCAGTACTTC	CASRWGLAGVQETQYF
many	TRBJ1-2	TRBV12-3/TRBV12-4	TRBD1	TGTGCCAGCAGTTTCGACAGGGCTTATGGCTACACCTTC	CASSFDRAYGYTF
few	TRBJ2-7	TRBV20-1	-	TGCAGTGTTAGATCGGATTCCTACGAGCAGTACTTC	CSVRSDSYEQYF
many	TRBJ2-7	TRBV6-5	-	TGTGCCAGCAGTTACATGACACTTAACGAGCAGTACTTC	CASSYMTLNEQYF
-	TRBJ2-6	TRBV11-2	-	TGTGCCAGCAGCTTACGATCAGTGGGTGTAGGCTCTGGGGCCAACGTCCTGACTTTC	CASSLRSVGVGSGANVLTF
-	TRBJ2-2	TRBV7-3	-	TGTGCCAGCAGCCCGCTGACGGGGATGAACACCGGGGAGCTGTTTTTT	CASSPLTGMNTGELFF
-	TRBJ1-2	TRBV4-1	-	TGCGCCAGCAGCCTACACTCATACTATGGCTACACCTTC	CASSLHSYYGYTF
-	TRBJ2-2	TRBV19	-	TGTGCCAGTAGTACTCTCGGGACGGAGCTCACCGGGGAGCTGTTTTTT	CASSTLGTELTGELFF
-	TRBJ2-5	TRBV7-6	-	TGTGCCAGCAACTTAGATGGGCTAGAAGAGACCCAGTACTTC	CASNLDGLEETQYF
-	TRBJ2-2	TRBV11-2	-	TGTGCCAGCAGCTTAGATCTAGGTGGACTCCTGGGCGGGGAGCTGTTTTTT	CASSLDLGGLLGGELFF
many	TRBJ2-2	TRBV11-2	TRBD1	TGTGCCAGCAGCTTAATAAGGACAGGGACCGGGGAGCTGTTTTTT	CASSLIRTGTGELFF
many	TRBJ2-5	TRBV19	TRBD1	TGTGCCAGTAGTATCTCGACAGGGGGCGCGGAGACCCAGTACTTC	CASSISTGGAETQYF
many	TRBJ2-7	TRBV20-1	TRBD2	TGCAGTCCCTCAGGGCTAGCGGGGGGGCGTATCGAGCAGTACTTC	CSPSGLAGGRIEQYF
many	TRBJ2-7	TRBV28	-	TGTGCCAGCAGTTCTCTCGGACACGGGTCCCCCTACGAGCAGTACTTC	CASSSLGHGSPYEQYF
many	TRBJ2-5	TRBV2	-	TGTGCCAGCAGTGAAGCAGAGGCCGGGGAGACCCAGTACTTC	CASSEAEAGETQYF
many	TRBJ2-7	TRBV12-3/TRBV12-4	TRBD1	TGTGCCAGCAGTTTCACGACAGGGGTCTACGAGCAGTACTTC	CASSFTTGVYEQYF
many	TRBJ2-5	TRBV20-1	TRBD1	TGCAGTACCTATGGGGACAGGGGCCAAGAGACCCAGTACTTC	CSTYGDRGQETQYF
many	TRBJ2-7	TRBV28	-	TGTGCCAGCAGTCTCACAGGGACCTCCGGGTGCGAGCAGTACTTC	CASSLTGTSGCEQYF
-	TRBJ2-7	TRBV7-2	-	TGTGCCAGCAGCTTAGTCCAGATCCCCTCCTACGAGCAGTACTTC	CASSLVQIPSYEQYF
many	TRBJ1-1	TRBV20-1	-	TGCAGTGCTCGACAGTTCACTGAAGCTTTCTTT	CSARQFTEAFF
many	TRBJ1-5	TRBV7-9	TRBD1	TGTGCCAGCAGCTTAGGACAGGGTTACAATCAGCCCCAGCATTTT	CASSLGQGYNQPQHF
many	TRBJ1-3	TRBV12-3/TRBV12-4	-	TGTGCCAGCAGCCCCGTCCTAAGCTCTGGAAACACCATATATTTT	CASSPVLSSGNTIYF
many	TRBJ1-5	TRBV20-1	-	TGCAGTGCCTCTTTTGCCCGGGACCTCTTTGGGAGGACCCAGCATTTT	CSASFARDLFGRTQHF
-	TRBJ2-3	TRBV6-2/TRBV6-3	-	TGTGCCAGCAGTATCCGGGACACAGATACGCAGTATTTT	CASSIRDTDTQYF
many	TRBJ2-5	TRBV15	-	TGTGCCACCAGCGGGTACCGGTCGGAGACCCAGTACTTC	CATSGYRSETQYF